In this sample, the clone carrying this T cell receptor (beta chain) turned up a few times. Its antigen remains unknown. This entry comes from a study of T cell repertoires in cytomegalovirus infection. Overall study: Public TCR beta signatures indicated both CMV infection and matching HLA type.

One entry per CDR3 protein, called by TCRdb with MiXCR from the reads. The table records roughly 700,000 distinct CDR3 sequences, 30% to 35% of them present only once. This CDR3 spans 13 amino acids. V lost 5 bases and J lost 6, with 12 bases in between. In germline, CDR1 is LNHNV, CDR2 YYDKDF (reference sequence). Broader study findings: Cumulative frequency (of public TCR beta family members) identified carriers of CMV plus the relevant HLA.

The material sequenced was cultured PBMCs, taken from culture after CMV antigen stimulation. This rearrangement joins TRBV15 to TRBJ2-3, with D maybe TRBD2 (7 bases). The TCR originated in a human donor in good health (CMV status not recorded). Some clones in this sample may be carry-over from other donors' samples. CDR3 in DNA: TGTGCCACCAGCGGACGGGGGGCGGATACGCAGTATTTT. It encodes CATSGRGADTQYF.